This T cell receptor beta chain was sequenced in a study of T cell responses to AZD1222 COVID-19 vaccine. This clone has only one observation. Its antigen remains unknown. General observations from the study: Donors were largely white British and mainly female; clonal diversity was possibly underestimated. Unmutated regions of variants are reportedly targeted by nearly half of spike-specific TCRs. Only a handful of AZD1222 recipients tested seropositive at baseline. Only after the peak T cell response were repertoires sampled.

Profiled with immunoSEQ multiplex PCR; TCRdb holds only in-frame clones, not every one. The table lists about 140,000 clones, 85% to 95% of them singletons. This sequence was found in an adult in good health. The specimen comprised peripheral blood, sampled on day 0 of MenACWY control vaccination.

CDR3 protein: CASSSSNYGYTF. For the CDR3, the DNA is TGTGCCAGCAGTTCCTCTAACTATGGCTACACCTTC. This chain connects TRBV28 to TRBJ1-2; D is ambiguous. V dropped 4 bases and J dropped 0 bases, with 3 bases sitting between them. Germline CDR1 is MDHEN and CDR2 is SYDVKM. CDR3 length equals 12 residues.